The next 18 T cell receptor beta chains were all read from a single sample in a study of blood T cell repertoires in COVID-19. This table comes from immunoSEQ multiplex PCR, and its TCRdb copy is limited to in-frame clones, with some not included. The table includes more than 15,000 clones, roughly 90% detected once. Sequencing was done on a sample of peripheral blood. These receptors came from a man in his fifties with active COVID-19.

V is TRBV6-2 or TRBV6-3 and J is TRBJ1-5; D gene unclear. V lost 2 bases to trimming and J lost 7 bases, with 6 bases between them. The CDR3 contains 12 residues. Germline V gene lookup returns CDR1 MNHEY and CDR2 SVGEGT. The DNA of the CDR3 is TGTGCCAGCAGTTACCTTTCCCAGCCCCAGCATTTT. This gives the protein CASSYLSQPQHF.

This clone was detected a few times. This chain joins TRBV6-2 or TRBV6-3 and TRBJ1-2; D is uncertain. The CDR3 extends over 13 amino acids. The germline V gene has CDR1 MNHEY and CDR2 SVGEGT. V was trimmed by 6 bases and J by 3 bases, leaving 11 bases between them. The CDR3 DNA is TGTGCCAGCAGCGCCCAGGTGGACTATGGCTACACCTTC. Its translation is CASSAQVDYGYTF.

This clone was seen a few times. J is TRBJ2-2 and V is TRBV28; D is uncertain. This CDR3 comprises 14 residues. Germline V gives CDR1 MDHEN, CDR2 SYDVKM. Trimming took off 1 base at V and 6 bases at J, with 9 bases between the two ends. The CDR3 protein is CASSLFGRAGELFF. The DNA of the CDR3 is TGTGCCAGCAGTTTATTCGGCCGGGCCGGGGAGCTGTTTTTT.

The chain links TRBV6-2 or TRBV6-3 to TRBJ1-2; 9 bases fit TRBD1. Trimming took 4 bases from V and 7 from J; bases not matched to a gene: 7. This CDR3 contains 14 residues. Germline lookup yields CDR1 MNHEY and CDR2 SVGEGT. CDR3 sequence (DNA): TGTGCCAGCAGTTCCGGGACAGGGCAGGGTGGCTACACCTTC. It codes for CASSSGTGQGGYTF.

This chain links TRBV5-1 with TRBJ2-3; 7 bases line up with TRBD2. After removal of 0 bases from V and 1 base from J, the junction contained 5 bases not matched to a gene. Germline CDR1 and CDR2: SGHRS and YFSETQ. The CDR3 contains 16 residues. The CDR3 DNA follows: TGCGCCAGCAGCTTGGATGGGCTAGCGGGCACAGATACGCAGTATTTT. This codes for CASSLDGLAGTDTQYF.

CDR3 DNA: TGTGCCAGCAGTGAATTAGGGGGTGTTGGCACTGAAGCTTTCTTT. It encodes CASSELGGVGTEAFF. V and J are TRBV2 and TRBJ1-1; perhaps TRBD1 as D (6 bases). The CDR3 sequence is 15 residues long. The V gene's germline CDR1 is SNHLY and CDR2 FYNNEI. Trimming cost V 2 bases and J 4 bases, with 14 bases left between them.

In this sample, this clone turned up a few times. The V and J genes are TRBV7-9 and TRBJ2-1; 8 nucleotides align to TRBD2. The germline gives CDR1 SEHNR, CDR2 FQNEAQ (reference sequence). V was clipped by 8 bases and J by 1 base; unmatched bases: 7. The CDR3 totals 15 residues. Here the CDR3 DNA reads TGTGCCAGCCACCCGGGGGGGGAATCCTACAATGAGCAGTTCTTC. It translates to CASHPGGESYNEQFF.

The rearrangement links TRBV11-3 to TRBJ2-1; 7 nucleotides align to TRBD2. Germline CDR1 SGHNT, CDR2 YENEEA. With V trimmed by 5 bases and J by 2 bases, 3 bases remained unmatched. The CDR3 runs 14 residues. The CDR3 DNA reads TGTGCCAGCAGCCCGGGGACTACCTACAATGAGCAGTTCTTC. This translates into CASSPGTTYNEQFF.

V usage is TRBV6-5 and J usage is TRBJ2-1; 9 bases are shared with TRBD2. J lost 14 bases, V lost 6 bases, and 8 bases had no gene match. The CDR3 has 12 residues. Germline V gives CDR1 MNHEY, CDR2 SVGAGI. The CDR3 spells CASSSSQRGEFF. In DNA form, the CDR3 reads TGTGCCAGCAGCTCCAGCCAGCGGGGGGAGTTCTTC.

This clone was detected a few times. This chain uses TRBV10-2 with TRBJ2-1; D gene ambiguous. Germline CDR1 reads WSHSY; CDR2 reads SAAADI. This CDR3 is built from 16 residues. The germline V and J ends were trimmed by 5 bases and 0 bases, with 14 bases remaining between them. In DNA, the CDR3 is TGCGCCAGCAGTATCCACTCCTCGAGCTCCTACAATGAGCAGTTCTTC. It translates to CASSIHSSSSYNEQFF.

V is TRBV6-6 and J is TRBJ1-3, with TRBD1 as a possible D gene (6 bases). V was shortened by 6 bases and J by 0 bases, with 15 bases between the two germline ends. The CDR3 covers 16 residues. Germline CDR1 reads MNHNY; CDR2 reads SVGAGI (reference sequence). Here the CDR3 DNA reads TGTGCCAGCAGCCGGAGGACAGTGAGCTCTGGAAACACCATATATTTT. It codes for CASSRRTVSSGNTIYF.

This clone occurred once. In nucleotides, the CDR3 is TGTGCCAGCAGTGAAGTACTACATAATGAAGCTTTCTTT. Its translation is CASSEVLHNEAFF. This chain uses TRBV6-1 with TRBJ1-1; no clear D gene. The CDR3 spans 13 residues. Germline values: CDR1 MNHNS, CDR2 SASEGT. V lost 1 base and J lost 7, with 10 bases in between.

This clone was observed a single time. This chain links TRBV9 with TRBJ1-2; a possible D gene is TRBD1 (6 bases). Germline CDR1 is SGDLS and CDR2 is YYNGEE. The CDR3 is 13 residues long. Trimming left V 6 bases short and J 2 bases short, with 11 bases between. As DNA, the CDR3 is TGTGCCAGCACCCTCGACAGGAACTATGGCTACACCTTC. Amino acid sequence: CASTLDRNYGYTF. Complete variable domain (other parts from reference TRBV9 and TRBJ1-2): DSGVTQTPKHLITATGQRVTLRCSPRSGDLSVYWYQQSLDQGLQFLIQYYNGEERAKGNILERFSAQQFPDLHSELNLSSLELGDSALYFCASTLDRNYGYTFGSGTRLTVV.

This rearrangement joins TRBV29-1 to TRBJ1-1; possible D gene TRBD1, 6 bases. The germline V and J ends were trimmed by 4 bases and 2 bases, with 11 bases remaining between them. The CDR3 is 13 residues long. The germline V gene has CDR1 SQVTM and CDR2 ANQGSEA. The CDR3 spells CSVVRQVNTEAFF. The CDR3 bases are TGCAGCGTTGTAAGACAGGTTAACACTGAAGCTTTCTTT.

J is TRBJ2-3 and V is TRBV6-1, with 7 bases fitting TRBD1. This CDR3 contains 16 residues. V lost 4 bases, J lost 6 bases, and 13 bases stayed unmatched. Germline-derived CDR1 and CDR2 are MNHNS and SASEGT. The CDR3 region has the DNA TGTGCCAGCAGTGCCACACAGGGGACGGGTGCGGATACGCAGTATTTT. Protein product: CASSATQGTGADTQYF.

The DNA of the CDR3 is TGTGCCTGGAGTATGGTCACCAGCTCCTACGAGCAGTACTTC. It specifies CAWSMVTSSYEQYF. The chain recombines TRBV30 with TRBJ2-7, with no clear D. In germline, CDR1 is GTSNPN, CDR2 SVGIG (reference sequence). The CDR3 length is 14 residues. Trimming took off 2 bases at V and 0 bases at J, with 11 bases between the two ends.

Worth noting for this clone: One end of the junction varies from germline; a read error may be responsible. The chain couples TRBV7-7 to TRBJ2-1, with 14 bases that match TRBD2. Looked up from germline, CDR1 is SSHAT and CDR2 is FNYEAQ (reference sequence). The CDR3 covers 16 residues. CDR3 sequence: CASSNAGTSGSNEQFF. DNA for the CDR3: TGTGCTAGCAGCAATGCCGGGACTAGCGGGAGTAATGAGCAGTTCTTC. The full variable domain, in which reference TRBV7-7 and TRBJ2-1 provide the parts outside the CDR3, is GAGVSQSPRYKVTKRGQDVTLRCDPISSHATLYWYQQALGQGPEFLTYFNYEAQPDKSGLPSDRFSAERPEGSISTLTIQRTEQRDSAMYRCASSNAGTSGSNEQFFGPGTRLTVL.

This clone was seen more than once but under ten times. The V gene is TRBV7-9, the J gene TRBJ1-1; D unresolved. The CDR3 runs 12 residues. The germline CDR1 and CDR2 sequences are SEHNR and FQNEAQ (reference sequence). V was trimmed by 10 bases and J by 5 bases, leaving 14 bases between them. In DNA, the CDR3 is TGTGCCACTTACTTCGGCGGGACTGAAGCTTTCTTT. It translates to CATYFGGTEAFF.